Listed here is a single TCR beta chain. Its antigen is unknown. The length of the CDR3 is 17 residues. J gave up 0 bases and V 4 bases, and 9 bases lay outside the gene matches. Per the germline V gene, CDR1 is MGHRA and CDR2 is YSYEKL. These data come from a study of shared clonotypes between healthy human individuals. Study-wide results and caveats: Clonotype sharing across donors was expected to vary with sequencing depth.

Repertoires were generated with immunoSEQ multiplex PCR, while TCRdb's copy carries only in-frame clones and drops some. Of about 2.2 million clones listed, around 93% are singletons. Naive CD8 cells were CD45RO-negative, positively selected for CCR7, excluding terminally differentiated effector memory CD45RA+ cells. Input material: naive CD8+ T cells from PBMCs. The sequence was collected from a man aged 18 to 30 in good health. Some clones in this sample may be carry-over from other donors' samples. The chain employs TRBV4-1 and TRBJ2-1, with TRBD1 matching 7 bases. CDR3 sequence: CASSPFPTGSSYNEQFF. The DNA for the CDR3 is TGCGCCAGCAGCCCATTCCCGACAGGGAGCTCCTACAATGAGCAGTTCTTC.